This TCR beta chain derives from a study of T cell changes during pregnancy in multiple sclerosis. This table comes from immunoSEQ multiplex PCR, and its TCRdb copy is limited to in-frame clones, with some not included. Here the sample spans fewer than 150,000 clones, 90% to 96% being singletons. V lost 4 bases, J lost 8 bases, and 16 bases stayed unmatched. CDR3 length equals 17 residues. CDR1 SGHRS and CDR2 YFSETQ come from the germline V gene. The sequencing here drew on peripheral blood, taken after pregnancy. The receptor was isolated from a female donor with multiple sclerosis, enrolled in a pregnancy study. The chain employs TRBV5-1 and TRBJ2-1; TRBD2 matches at 9 bases. CDR3 nucleotide sequence: TGCGCCAGCAGCCTAAGCTTAGCGGGGGTGTTGTTCGATGAGCAGTTCTTC. Protein product: CASSLSLAGVLFDEQFF.